These T cell receptor beta chains were read from a single sample in a study of cytomegalovirus exposure and HLA in healthy donors. Repertoires were generated with immunoSEQ multiplex PCR, while TCRdb's copy carries only in-frame clones and drops some. Of about 120,000 clones listed, around 76% are singletons. The sample comprised PBMCs. Receptors originate from a man aged 60-69 years in good health and CMV-seropositive. Both conserved end residues are part of each CDR3. D genes are given only for firm matches. Rows may omit the clone size; those that give it use once, few, many or a size class.

. TRBJ2-5 TRBV27 TRBD2 TGTGCCAGCAGCTCCTTCCGAGGGTTAGCGGGAGGAGAGACCCAGTACTTC CASSSFRGLAGGETQYF
. TRBJ1-1 TRBV20-1 . TGCAGTGCAGGGGGATATGGTGAAGCTTTCTTT CSAGGYGEAFF
. TRBJ2-7 TRBV6-1 TRBD2 TGTGCCAGCAGTGAATCCGGGACTAGAGCCTCCTACGAGCAGTACTTC CASSESGTRASYEQYF
many TRBJ1-5 TRBV6-1 . TGTGCCAGCAGTGGCCTCAGTAGCAATCAGCCCCAGCATTTT CASSGLSSNQPQHF
. TRBJ2-1 TRBV29-1 . TGCAGCGTTGAATCGGACTACTCTGGGTATGAGCAGTTCTTC CSVESDYSGYEQFF
. TRBJ1-2 TRBV5-1 . TGCGCCAGCAGCGCGGACAGTTCTAACTATGGCTACACCTTC CASSADSSNYGYTF
once TRBJ2-1 TRBV5-1 . TGCGCCAGCAGCTTGGTTACAGGGAGCTCCTACAATGAGCAGTTCTTC CASSLVTGSSYNEQFF
. TRBJ1-1 TRBV6-1 . TGTGCCAGTAGTGCGGGGGGGCCCCGGACTGAAGCTTTCTTT CASSAGGPRTEAFF
. TRBJ1-5 TRBV19 . TGTGCCAGTAGTACGAGGGACTTTAATCAGCCCCAGCATTTT CASSTRDFNQPQHF
. TRBJ2-3 TRBV5-1 TRBD2 TGCGCCAGCAGAACGACCCCGAGCGGGAGTACAGATACGCAGTATTTT CASRTTPSGSTDTQYF
. TRBJ1-4 TRBV9 . TGTGCCAGCAGCGGACAGGTTGCAACTAATGAAAAACTGTTTTTT CASSGQVATNEKLFF
. TRBJ1-6 TRBV30 . TGTGCCTGGTCCACAGGTAGCTCCTATAATTCACCCCTCCACTTT CAWSTGSSYNSPLHF
. TRBJ2-2 TRBV7-9 . TGTGCCAGCAGGCGGGGATTGCTGAACACCGGGGAGCTGTTTTTT CASRRGLLNTGELFF
few TRBJ2-1 TRBV4-1 TRBD2 TGCGCCAGCAGCCAAGCTAGCGGGGGTGGCGATGAGCAGTTCTTC CASSQASGGGDEQFF
. TRBJ2-7 TRBV5-6 . TGTGCCAGCAGCACCACTAGTCCTTGGCAGTACTTC CASSTTSPWQYF
. TRBJ2-6 TRBV7-8 . TGTGCCAGCAGCTTTTGGGGGCTCGCTGGGGCCAACGTCCTGACTTTC CASSFWGLAGANVLTF
. TRBJ1-1 TRBV21-1 . TGTGCCAGCAGCTCTTCGAGGAAGAACACTGAAGCTTTCTTT CASSSSRKNTEAFF
. TRBJ2-7 TRBV5-5 TRBD2 TGTGCCAGCAGCTTGACTAGCGGGACGGGCGAGCAGTACTTC CASSLTSGTGEQYF
. TRBJ2-7 TRBV10-3 . TGTGCCATCAGAAGAGGGCAGGGGACCTACGAGCAGTACTTC CAIRRGQGTYEQYF
few TRBJ2-3 TRBV4-2 TRBD1 TGTGCCAGCAGCCAAGGGGACAGGGGGATAGATACGCAGTATTTT CASSQGDRGIDTQYF
. TRBJ1-6 TRBV30 . TGTGCCTGGAGTGTTGAACACGGAGGCTCACCCCTCCACTTT CAWSVEHGGSPLHF
once TRBJ1-2 TRBV5-4 . TGTGCCAGCAGCCGCTTCCTTGGACAAGAAAACTATGGCTACACCTTC CASSRFLGQENYGYTF
. TRBJ1-1 TRBV18 . TGTGCCAGCTCCCGCGGAAATTTAAGGGCAGGGCAGAACACTGAAGCTTTCTTT CASSRGNLRAGQNTEAFF
. TRBJ2-1 TRBV6-6 TRBD2 TGTGCCAGCAGTTACAACGGGGGGAGGGCCTACAATGAGCAGTTCTTC CASSYNGGRAYNEQFF
. TRBJ2-7 TRBV27 TRBD1 TGTGCCAGCAGTCTTGCCGGGACAGGGGCCTACGAGCAGTACTTC CASSLAGTGAYEQYF
. TRBJ2-1 TRBV5-1 TRBD2 TGCGCCAGCAGCTTTAGCGGGGGGGCACTTGAGCAGTTCTTC CASSFSGGALEQFF
. TRBJ2-3 TRBV5-4 TRBD2 TGTGCCAGCAGCGCCCGACTAGCGGGGTTTATAGATACGCAGTATTTT CASSARLAGFIDTQYF
. TRBJ2-4 TRBV2 TRBD1 TGTGCCAGCAACAGGGGAAACAGTCAGTACTTC CASNRGNSQYF
. TRBJ1-5 TRBV4-1 . TGCGCCAGCAGCCAAGAAGGGGCGGTCATGAGCAATCAGCCCCAGCATTTT CASSQEGAVMSNQPQHF
once TRBJ2-5 TRBV7-8 . TGTGCCAGCAGCTTAAATACAGGGCAAGAGACCCAGTACTTC CASSLNTGQETQYF
. TRBJ2-5 TRBV7-3 TRBD2 TGTGCCAGCAGCTCCATTAGCGGGAGGGCGGGGGAGACCCAGTACTTC CASSSISGRAGETQYF
. TRBJ1-4 TRBV2 . TGTGCCAGCAGTGAAGGCTTAGGGGGTAATGAAAAACTGTTTTTT CASSEGLGGNEKLFF
. TRBJ1-2 TRBV6-1 TRBD1 TGTGCCAGCAGTGCCTACTGGGACAGCAACAACTATGGCTACACCTTC CASSAYWDSNNYGYTF
. TRBJ2-3 TRBV5-1 TRBD1 TGCGCCAGCAGCTTGGGGGGACAGGGGGATACAGATACGCAGTATTTT CASSLGGQGDTDTQYF
. TRBJ2-7 TRBV28 . TGTGCCAGCAGCGCGCCGGCGGGTTTCTCCTACGAGCAGTACTTC CASSAPAGFSYEQYF
. TRBJ1-4 TRBV18 TRBD1 TGTGCCAGCTCACCACGAGGACGGACAGGTGAAAAACTGTTTTTT CASSPRGRTGEKLFF
. TRBJ1-1 TRBV30 . TGTGCCGTCGGGCGGGTTAACACTGAAGCTTTCTTT CAVGRVNTEAFF
. TRBJ1-4 TRBV15 TRBD1 TGTGCCACCAGCAGGGACAGGAATTATGAAAAACTGTTTTTT CATSRDRNYEKLFF